The following is a T cell receptor (beta chain) sequence with its context. The data were obtained in a study of blood T cell repertoires in COVID-19. Across the study: PBMCs, B-cell-depleted T cells, or T cells were the source of the cDNA or gDNA that made up the material.

CDR1 is SGDLS and CDR2 is YYNGEE in the germline V gene. This CDR3 has 14 residues. The germline V and J ends were trimmed by 3 bases and 3 bases, with 13 bases remaining between them. In the original workflow: Counts of nucleated cells, estimated from reference gene primer amplification, were obtained. Some clones are missing from TCRdb's copy, which holds only in-frame ones; the method was immunoSEQ multiplex PCR. V and J calls and clone size are copied from that table; D and trimming were computed from the DNA. The sample shows about 42,000 clones, approximately 91% of them seen only once. The sequenced sample was peripheral blood. The sequence was obtained from a human donor in a cohort sampled during active COVID-19. The rearrangement links TRBV9 to TRBJ2-7; D gene uncertain. CDR3 in DNA: TGTGCCAGCAGCGCCGGTAGCAAAGACTACGAGCAGTACTTC. It yields the protein CASSAGSKDYEQYF.